Below, 17 T cell receptor beta chains from the same sample are listed, as sequenced in a study of blood T cells in healthy people across ages. For the second PCR, which ran for about 6 to 11 cycles, a sample-barcoded 5' primer and a J-beta primer mix were used. TCRdb analysed the 5' RACE reads with MiXCR anew, one entry per CDR3 protein. The sample yields about 620,000 distinct CDR3 sequences, about 51% seen once. Material: blood. Every receptor here comes from a woman aged 80 or older in good health.

The genes are TRBV5-1 and TRBJ2-3, with 7 bases that match TRBD1. V shed 7 bases and J 6 bases; nucleotides not matched to a gene: 14. The CDR3 totals 15 residues. Per germline, CDR1 SGHRS and CDR2 YFSETQ. The CDR3 spells CASQTGANHGDTQYF. The CDR3 DNA sequence: TGCGCCAGCCAAACAGGGGCCAACCACGGGGATACGCAGTATTTT.

The gene calls are TRBV6-5 and TRBJ2-5, with TRBD1 matching over 9 bases. The CDR3 is 14 amino acids. CDR1 MNHEY and CDR2 SVGAGI come from the germline V gene. V trimming: 5 bases; J trimming: 11 bases; junction bases outside the gene matches: 12. The CDR3 protein is CASSDGGTGLEQYF. CDR3 coding DNA: TGTGCCAGCAGTGACGGCGGGACAGGGCTTGAGCAGTACTTC.

The sample holds a few counts of this clonotype. A much bigger clone sits one base away, suggesting this may be a read error. The chain couples TRBV29-1 to TRBJ2-1; D is uncertain. CDR1 is SQVTM and CDR2 is ANQGSEA in the germline V gene. The CDR3 consists of 15 residues. The CDR3 nucleotides read TGCAGCGTTGCGGGCGGCCTAAACTCCTGCAATGAGCAGTTCTTC. Translation gives CSVAGGLNSCNEQFF.

Worth noting for this clonotype: An end of the junction does not agree with germline; a read error may underlie this. This chain links TRBV3-1 with TRBJ2-2; D is possibly TRBD2 (7 bases). Per the germline V gene, CDR1 is LGHDT and CDR2 is YNNKEL (reference sequence). This CDR3 region has 12 residues. CDR3 nucleotide sequence: TGTGCCAGCAGCGGTCGGAGGGGGGGGCTGTTTTTT. It encodes CASSGRRGGLFF.

The V gene is TRBV20-1, the J gene TRBJ2-1; D ambiguous. The CDR3 runs to 12 residues. The germline gives CDR1 DFQATT, CDR2 SNEGSKA (reference sequence). Trimming pared 3 bases from V and 5 bases from J, leaving 8 bases between. The CDR3 here is CSASLQHNEQFF. The CDR3 DNA is TGCAGTGCTAGTTTACAGCACAATGAGCAGTTCTTC.

On this clonotype: A much larger clonotype is one base distant, so this may be a read error. This chain uses TRBV12-3 or TRBV12-4 with TRBJ2-3; no reliable D call. V was clipped by 2 bases and J by 1 base, with 16 bases between them. The length of the CDR3 is 17 residues. CDR3 DNA sequence: TGTGCCAGCAGTTTAAGTCCGTTACGAACGGGCACAGATACGCAGTATTTT. Residues: CASSLSPLRTGTDTQYF.

There are many counts of this clonotype. The CDR3 sequence is CASSPVVGKNEQFF. CDR3 nucleotides: TGTGCCAGCAGCCCGGTGGTGGGGAAAAATGAGCAGTTCTTC. This rearrangement joins TRBV3-1 to TRBJ2-1; D is unresolved. Germline assignment: CDR1 LGHDT and CDR2 YNNKEL (reference sequence). The CDR3 loop spans 14 amino acids. V lost 4 bases and J 7 bases, leaving 14 bases between the germline ends.

The rearrangement uses TRBV27 and TRBJ2-1, with unresolved D. The J call is uncertain, as TRBJ2-7 better fits the DNA end. Germline-derived CDR1 and CDR2 are MNHEY and SMNVEV (reference sequence). This CDR3 has 18 residues. DNA of the CDR3: TGTGCCAGCAGTCCTACGAATATTCGGTTGGCATCCTACAATGAGCAGTACTTC. Translating it yields CASSPTNIRLASYNEQYF.

CDR3 DNA: TGTGCCAGCATGCCAGACAGGGCGAATCAGCCCCAGCATTTT. Protein: CASMPDRANQPQHF. The chain has TRBV2 and TRBJ1-5; 7 nucleotides agree with TRBD1. The CDR3 covers 14 residues. Losses at the gene ends were 7 bases for V and 4 bases for J; bases not matched to a gene: 7. Germline V gene data show CDR1 as SNHLY and CDR2 as FYNNEI.

This clonotype was recorded a few times. The chain carries TRBV27 and TRBJ2-1, with D possibly being TRBD2 (5 bases). V was cut by 6 bases and J by 5 bases, with 11 bases left in between. Germline CDR1 is MNHEY and CDR2 is SMNVEV (reference sequence). The CDR3 covers 13 residues. The CDR3 loop is CASSYGVDNEQFF. CDR3 DNA: TGTGCCAGCAGCTACGGGGTTGACAATGAGCAGTTCTTC.

On this clonotype: Given a much more abundant clone one base away, this may be a read error. CDR3 region: CVSSWAGTGNSYEQYF. The CDR3 coding sequence is TGCGTCAGCAGCTGGGCCGGGACAGGTAACTCCTACGAGCAGTACTTC. The gene calls are TRBV5-1 and TRBJ2-7; 8 bases map to TRBD1. Germline CDR1 and CDR2: SGHRS and YFSETQ. The CDR3 is made up of 16 amino acids.

The chain carries TRBV25-1 and TRBJ2-7, with a tentative D call TRBD2 (6 bases). Germline CDR1 is MGHDK and CDR2 is SYGVNS. The CDR3 covers 13 residues. The germline V and J ends were trimmed by 1 base and 6 bases, with 10 bases remaining between them. CDR3 in amino acids: CASSEFLGGEQYF. In nucleotides, the CDR3 is TGTGCCAGCAGTGAATTTCTCGGGGGCGAGCAGTACTTC.

The chain joins TRBV3-1 to TRBJ1-5; D gene unclear. This CDR3 comprises 15 residues. V lost 0 bases and J 2 bases, leaving 8 bases between the germline ends. In germline, CDR1 is LGHDT, CDR2 YNNKEL (reference sequence). The CDR3 region is CASSQDGLGNQPQHF. As DNA, the CDR3 is TGTGCCAGCAGCCAAGATGGTCTAGGCAATCAGCCCCAGCATTTT.

As concerns this clonotype: A much larger clonotype is one base distant, so this may be a read error. J is TRBJ2-3 and V is TRBV20-1; D tentatively reads TRBD1 or TRBD2 (5 bases each). Germline CDR1 and CDR2: DFQATT and SNEGSKA (reference sequence). The CDR3 covers 15 residues. The germline V and J ends were trimmed by 3 bases and 0 bases, with 13 bases remaining between them. The CDR3 sequence: CSASRVRTSTDTQYF. The CDR3, as DNA: TGCAGTGCTAGCAGGGTGAGGACTAGCACAGATACGCAGTATTTT.

The gene calls are TRBV28 and TRBJ2-3; D may be TRBD2 (6 bases). V lost 2 bases to trimming and J lost 2 bases, with 11 bases between them. The CDR3 runs 15 residues. Germline CDR1 reads MDHEN; CDR2 reads SYDVKM. As DNA, the CDR3 is TGTGCCAGCAGTTTAGTGCGGAGGGACACAGATACGCAGTATTTT. It translates to CASSLVRRDTDTQYF.

The chain couples TRBV20-1 to TRBJ2-2; D gene ambiguous. There are 14 residues in the CDR3. V dropped 2 bases and J dropped 1 base, with 8 bases sitting between them. Germline-derived CDR1 and CDR2 are DFQATT and SNEGSKA (reference sequence). Here the CDR3 reads CSARRSENTGELFF. The CDR3 region has the DNA TGCAGTGCTAGACGGAGCGAGAACACCGGGGAGCTGTTTTTT.

The chain recombines TRBV6-6 with TRBJ2-5; D may be TRBD1 or TRBD2 (6 bases each). The J call is in doubt because the DNA end fits TRBJ2-1 better. The CDR3 covers 12 residues. Germline CDR1 MNHNY, CDR2 SVGAGI (reference sequence). CDR3 sequence: CASKGGQETQFF. CDR3 bases: TGTGCCAGCAAGGGGGGCCAAGAGACCCAGTTCTTC.